What follows describes a single TCR beta chain. Antigen unknown. Profiled with immunoSEQ multiplex PCR; TCRdb holds only in-frame clones, not every one. The table shows approximately 29,000 clones, with more than 75% occurring only once. The data stem from a study of chemoradiotherapy in HPV16-positive cancers. Study findings and constraints: Only a couple of HPV16-positive patients supplied the functional HPV-specificity definition. Candidate HPV-specific clones and E7-related TCR motifs grew in tumor during treatment.

The TCR comes from a human donor with HPV-associated anogenital cancer. The sample in question was blood, obtained from a patient who underwent chemoradiotherapy.

CDR3 sequence reads: CASSLDPNGFRSNEQFF. CDR3 in DNA: TGTGCCAGCAGCTTGGATCCCAATGGCTTCCGGTCCAATGAGCAGTTCTTC. V gene TRBV5-4 combines with J gene TRBJ2-1, with D hard to call. The V end was cut by 0 bases, the J end by 6 bases, with 19 bases between. CDR3 length: 17 amino acids. Germline lookup yields CDR1 SGHNT and CDR2 YYREEE (reference sequence).